The rows below give T cell receptor beta chains drawn from one sample of a study of shared clonotypes between healthy human individuals. Assay used: immunoSEQ multiplex PCR; TCRdb lists only in-frame clones, some missing. The sample holds 1.6 million or so clones; roughly 96% are singletons and the top ten take roughly 1.2%. The sample consisted of naive CD4+ T cells sorted from blood. These receptors were obtained from a man aged 30-40 years in good health. Each CDR3 is given with its conserved first and last residue. D genes are given only for firm matches. Only part of the rows carry a size: once, few, many, or a class if the clone is expanded.

size	V	J	D	CDR3	DNA
once	TRBV28	TRBJ2-3	TRBD2	CASSSREGRTDTQYF	TGTGCCAGCAGTTCGCGGGAGGGCCGCACAGATACGCAGTATTTT
-	TRBV10-3	TRBJ1-2	TRBD1	CAISAGQGAGYTF	TGTGCCATCAGCGCCGGACAGGGGGCTGGCTACACCTTC
-	TRBV7-9	TRBJ1-5	TRBD1	CASSSDRASGQPQHF	TGTGCCAGCAGCTCGGACAGGGCTTCGGGACAGCCCCAGCATTTT
-	TRBV4-3	TRBJ2-3	TRBD2	CASSQDRGGMTDTQYF	TGCGCCAGCAGCCAAGATCGCGGGGGTATGACAGATACGCAGTATTTT
-	TRBV21-1	TRBJ2-5	-	CASSNWASGRAPETQYF	TGTGCCAGCAGCAATTGGGCTAGCGGGAGGGCCCCGGAGACCCAGTACTTC
once	TRBV28	TRBJ1-2	-	CASSTPSLPSPYGYTF	TGTGCCAGCAGTACCCCTTCCTTACCGAGCCCCTATGGCTACACCTTC
-	TRBV28	TRBJ2-7	-	CASLSGALSSYEQYF	TGTGCCAGCCTAAGTGGGGCCCTAAGCTCCTACGAGCAGTACTTC
-	TRBV7-2	TRBJ2-7	-	CASSHAGPSSEQYF	TGTGCCAGCAGCCACGCGGGGCCGTCGAGCGAGCAGTACTTC
-	TRBV7-8	TRBJ1-5	-	CASSLAALLTTGDQPQHF	TGTGCCAGCAGCTTAGCAGCCCTCTTAACTACAGGAGATCAGCCCCAGCATTTT
-	TRBV5-5	TRBJ2-7	TRBD1	CASSLQGPAYEQYF	TGTGCCAGCAGCTTACAGGGGCCCGCCTACGAGCAGTACTTC
-	TRBV19	TRBJ2-7	-	CASSIRPPYEQYF	TGTGCCAGTAGTATTCGTCCCCCCTACGAGCAGTACTTC
-	TRBV18	TRBJ2-3	TRBD2	CASSPTWASGYDTDTQYF	TGTGCCAGCTCACCAACCTGGGCTAGCGGATATGACACAGATACGCAGTATTTT
-	TRBV5-1	TRBJ2-7	-	CASSSRNLGERDLYEQYF	TGCGCCAGCAGCTCCCGCAACCTCGGAGAGAGGGACCTATACGAGCAGTACTTC
-	TRBV5-1	TRBJ2-5	TRBD2	CASSFEVGRWQETQYF	TGCGCCAGCAGCTTCGAGGTCGGGAGGTGGCAAGAGACCCAGTACTTC
-	TRBV6-5	TRBJ2-1	-	CASSYGLALEQFF	TGTGCCAGCAGTTATGGGCTCGCCCTTGAGCAGTTCTTC
-	TRBV4-1	TRBJ2-2	-	CASSQDAAANTGELFF	TGCGCCAGCAGCCAAGATGCGGCAGCGAACACCGGGGAGCTGTTTTTT
-	TRBV2	TRBJ2-7	TRBD2	CASSSLSLAAYEQYF	TGTGCCAGCAGTAGCCTTTCACTAGCGGCCTACGAGCAGTACTTC
-	TRBV5-1	TRBJ1-2	-	CASSRGYGSVMDGYTF	TGCGCCAGCAGCCGAGGGTACGGAAGTGTGATGGACGGCTACACCTTC
-	TRBV10-1	TRBJ2-2	-	CASRTDRGELFF	TGCGCCAGCAGGACCGACAGGGGGGAGCTGTTTTTT
-	TRBV7-2	TRBJ1-1	-	CASSPPGAGRTEAFF	TGTGCCAGCAGTCCACCCGGGGCCGGGAGGACTGAAGCTTTCTTT
once	TRBV5-5	TRBJ2-7	TRBD2	CASSWGLAGGSSYEQYF	TGTGCCAGCAGCTGGGGACTAGCGGGAGGGTCCTCCTACGAGCAGTACTTC
-	TRBV5-4	TRBJ2-7	-	CASSSGRGFYEQYF	TGTGCCAGCAGCTCCGGACGGGGTTTCTACGAGCAGTACTTC
-	TRBV10-1	TRBJ2-3	TRBD1	CASSHPGGSADTQYF	TGCGCCAGCAGTCACCCAGGGGGTAGTGCAGATACGCAGTATTTT
-	TRBV28	TRBJ2-3	-	CASSPSGPRTDTQYF	TGTGCCAGCAGCCCGAGCGGGCCCCGCACAGATACGCAGTATTTT
once	TRBV25-1	TRBJ2-7	TRBD1	CASSDGQGRREQYF	TGTGCCAGCAGTGACGGACAGGGGAGGCGCGAGCAGTACTTC
-	TRBV6-6	TRBJ2-7	-	CASSYEQGHEQYF	TGTGCCAGCAGTTATGAGCAGGGCCACGAGCAGTACTTC
-	TRBV28	TRBJ1-3	-	CASSLVPSGNTIYF	TGTGCCAGCAGTTTAGTCCCATCTGGAAACACCATATATTTT
-	TRBV5-1	TRBJ1-1	-	CASSSGLRNTEAFF	TGCGCCAGCAGCTCGGGACTCAGGAACACTGAAGCTTTCTTT
once	TRBV28	TRBJ2-3	TRBD2	CASSLIAGDTDTQYF	TGTGCCAGCAGTTTAATAGCGGGGGACACAGATACGCAGTATTTT
-	TRBV10-2	TRBJ2-3	-	CASSDTGALADTQYF	TGCGCCAGCAGTGATACGGGAGCGCTCGCAGATACGCAGTATTTT
-	TRBV19	TRBJ2-1	TRBD2	CASSIDLAGGGTSYNEQFF	TGTGCCAGTAGTATAGATTTAGCGGGAGGAGGTACCTCCTACAATGAGCAGTTCTTC
-	TRBV7-2	TRBJ2-1	-	CASSSTESSYNEQFF	TGTGCCAGCAGCTCGACCGAAAGCTCCTACAATGAGCAGTTCTTC
-	TRBV10-2	TRBJ2-3	TRBD2	CASSHSGGTDTQYF	TGCGCCAGCAGCCATAGCGGGGGCACAGATACGCAGTATTTT
once	TRBV4-2	TRBJ2-3	TRBD2	CASSHLVLTGPGTSGTVGLDTQYF	TGTGCCAGCAGCCACTTAGTCCTTACGGGGCCGGGGACTAGCGGCACCGTGGGCCTAGATACGCAGTATTTT
-	TRBV2	TRBJ1-2	TRBD1	CASTKEGGQGWVNGYGYTF	TGTGCCAGCACAAAAGAAGGGGGACAGGGTTGGGTTAATGGCTATGGCTACACCTTC
-	TRBV18	TRBJ2-7	TRBD2	CASSLGLAILYEQYF	TGTGCCAGCTCACTGGGACTAGCTATCCTATACGAGCAGTACTTC
-	TRBV4-1	TRBJ2-2	TRBD2	CASSQVPSGRAGELFF	TGCGCCAGCAGCCAAGTACCCTCCGGGAGGGCCGGGGAGCTGTTTTTT
-	TRBV18	TRBJ2-7	-	CASSPGWRSYEQYF	TGTGCCAGCTCACCCGGATGGCGCTCCTACGAGCAGTACTTC
-	TRBV7-9	TRBJ1-3	-	CASSLEVIYSGNTIYF	TGTGCCAGCAGCTTAGAGGTGATTTACTCTGGAAACACCATATATTTT
-	TRBV5-1	TRBJ2-1	-	CASSLRSSGLFNEQFF	TGCGCCAGCAGCTTGCGGTCCAGCGGGTTGTTCAATGAGCAGTTCTTC
-	TRBV11-2	TRBJ2-5	-	CASSFRQVGETQYF	TGTGCCAGCAGCTTCAGACAGGTCGGAGAGACCCAGTACTTC
-	TRBV28	TRBJ1-1	-	CASSTLQVNTEAFF	TGTGCCAGTTCCACCCTTCAGGTGAACACTGAAGCTTTCTTT
-	TRBV5-8	TRBJ2-7	TRBD2	CASSLSLLSGSYEQYF	TGTGCCAGCAGCTTGTCCCTTTTAAGCGGGAGCTACGAGCAGTACTTC
-	TRBV15	TRBJ1-4	-	CATSRTTTVEKLFF	TGTGCCACCAGCAGAACCACGACAGTCGAAAAACTGTTTTTT
-	TRBV7-9	TRBJ2-1	TRBD1	CASSLRGGDEQFF	TGTGCCAGCAGCTTAAGAGGGGGCGATGAGCAGTTCTTC
-	TRBV29-1	TRBJ1-4	-	CSGILTGTNEKLFF	TGCAGCGGGATTCTCACAGGGACTAATGAAAAACTGTTTTTT
-	TRBV27	TRBJ2-7	-	CASSRSTLYEQYF	TGTGCCAGCAGTCGGTCAACCCTCTACGAGCAGTACTTC
-	TRBV5-4	TRBJ2-2	TRBD2	CASSREGRTFTGELFF	TGTGCCAGCAGCCGGGAGGGACGGACTTTTACCGGGGAGCTGTTTTTT
-	TRBV5-4	TRBJ2-7	TRBD1	CASSSPDRGLDAEQYF	TGTGCCAGCAGCTCACCCGACAGGGGGCTCGATGCCGAGCAGTACTTC